The 20 T cell receptor beta chains presented below share a single source sample, sequenced in a study of cytotoxic CD8 clonotypes in ibrutinib-treated CLL listed by TCRdb under 2021. Libraries came from the immunoSEQ multiplex PCR assay. The table comes from immuneACCESS by way of TCRdb, which keeps in-frame sequences with V and J called. Part of the clones is missing from these tables; in studies checked, under half for an unresolved V gene and the rest for unknown reasons. The table for this sample lists 35,000 to 55,000 clones; under 75% of them were counted only once. The ten largest clones take up over 10% of the sample. According to the study, the label for this sample's time point signals: about twelve months on ibrutinib. The sample in question was PBMCs, obtained after 12 months of ibrutinib treatment. The receptors derive from a human donor with chronic lymphocytic leukemia.

This chain uses TRBV5-6 with TRBJ1-3; tentative D call: TRBD1 (5 bases). CDR3 size: 18 residues. V was trimmed by 0 bases and J by 0 bases, leaving 16 bases between them. Germline values: CDR1 SGHDT, CDR2 YYEEEE. The CDR3 DNA reads as TGTGCCAGCAGCTTGGGGTGGACAAATATTGTCTCTGGAAACACCATATATTTT. As protein: CASSLGWTNIVSGNTIYF.

The V gene is TRBV19, the J gene TRBJ2-7; no definite D call. Germline loops: CDR1 LNHDA, CDR2 SQIVND (reference sequence). This CDR3 region has 17 residues. Trimming removed 0 bases from V and 7 bases from J, with 22 bases in between. The CDR3 sequence is CASSIEVGFGPPKEQYF. The CDR3 DNA sequence: TGTGCCAGTAGTATAGAAGTGGGATTCGGCCCCCCTAAAGAGCAGTACTTC.

The chain couples TRBV4-2 to TRBJ2-7, with 7 nucleotides matching TRBD1. This CDR3 comprises 13 residues. The trim removed 4 bases at V and 4 bases at J, leaving 4 bases unmatched. Germline loops: CDR1 LGHNA, CDR2 YNFKEQ. The CDR3 loop reads CASSPDREYEQYF. CDR3 nucleotides: TGTGCCAGCAGCCCCGACAGGGAGTACGAGCAGTACTTC.

This chain uses TRBV28 with TRBJ1-2; 7 nucleotides agree with TRBD1. Germline lookup yields CDR1 MDHEN and CDR2 SYDVKM. This CDR3 has 15 amino acids. The V segment lost 6 bases and the J segment 0 bases; nucleotides outside the gene matches: 7. The CDR3 loop is CASSSGGAANYGYTF. The DNA of the CDR3 is TGTGCCAGCAGCTCAGGGGGGGCAGCTAACTATGGCTACACCTTC.

This sequence joins TRBV9 and TRBJ2-7, with D perhaps matching TRBD1 (6 bases). Germline V gene lookup returns CDR1 SGDLS and CDR2 YYNGEE. This CDR3 is 14 amino acids long. Trimming cost V 1 base and J 1 base, with 9 bases left between them. CDR3 nucleotides: TGTGCCAGCAGCGTAACAGGGTCTTCCTACGAGCAGTACTTC. Translation gives CASSVTGSSYEQYF. The whole variable domain, remainder taken from reference TRBV9 and TRBJ2-7, is DSGVTQTPKHLITATGQRVTLRCSPRSGDLSVYWYQQSLDQGLQFLIQYYNGEERAKGNILERFSAQQFPDLHSELNLSSLELGDSALYFCASSVTGSSYEQYFGPGTRLTVT.

The chain has TRBV4-1 and TRBJ1-2, with a weak D call TRBD1 (5 bases). From germline, CDR1 is MGHRA and CDR2 YSYEKL. The CDR3 runs to 16 residues. Trimming left V 1 base short and J 6 bases short, with 18 bases between. CDR3 sequence reads: CASSQVLGAGLNGYTF. For the CDR3, the DNA is TGCGCCAGCAGCCAAGTGTTAGGGGCCGGTTTGAATGGCTACACCTTC.

This clone was counted only a few times. V is TRBV2 and J is TRBJ1-2; 10 bases map to TRBD1. The CDR3 is made up of 14 amino acids. Germline V lookup: CDR1 SNHLY, CDR2 FYNNEI. V gave up 7 bases and J gave up 7 bases; unmatched junction bases: 9. The CDR3 DNA is TGTGCCAGCACCCCGGACAGGGGGTCCTCTGGCTACACCTTC. Translating it yields CASTPDRGSSGYTF.

The V call is TRBV4-2, the J call TRBJ1-5; no clear D gene. V shed 0 bases and J shed 2 bases, with 8 bases lying between them. Germline V gene lookup returns CDR1 LGHNA and CDR2 YNFKEQ. The CDR3 consists of 15 residues. CDR3 nucleotide sequence: TGTGCCAGCAGCCAAGATCGCCTGGGCAATCAGCCCCAGCATTTT. This encodes CASSQDRLGNQPQHF.

Only one count was recorded for this clone. The chain links TRBV7-9 to TRBJ2-3; D may be TRBD2 (5 bases). Trimming stripped 1 base from V and 5 bases from J, with 10 bases between. The CDR3 contains 14 residues. Germline loops: CDR1 SEHNR, CDR2 FQNEAQ (reference sequence). CDR3 DNA: TGTGCCAGCAGCTTAGGAATCGGGGAAGATACGCAGTATTTT. Translation gives CASSLGIGEDTQYF.

The gene calls are TRBV9 and TRBJ2-3, with D perhaps TRBD1 or TRBD2 (5 bases each). CDR1 SGDLS and CDR2 YYNGEE come from the germline V gene. Trimming left V 0 bases short and J 4 bases short, with 18 bases between. The CDR3 length is 17 residues. The CDR3 DNA sequence: TGTGCCAGCAGCGTAGGGGTCGGACCTCGGGGACCAGATACGCAGTATTTT. Encoded protein: CASSVGVGPRGPDTQYF.

This chain links TRBV5-6 with TRBJ1-2; D is possibly TRBD1 (6 bases). The V end was cut by 1 base, the J end by 5 bases, with 21 bases between. The CDR3 consists of 17 residues. Germline loops: CDR1 SGHDT, CDR2 YYEEEE. The DNA for the CDR3 is TGTGCCAGCAGCTTGTTCGGCACAGGGTCGGTTTTGTATGGCTACACCTTC. It is translated as CASSLFGTGSVLYGYTF. Complete variable domain (other parts from reference TRBV5-6 and TRBJ1-2): DAGVTQSPTHLIKTRGQQVTLRCSPKSGHDTVSWYQQALGQGPQFIFQYYEEEERQRGNFPDRFSGHQFPNYSSELNVNALLLGDSALYLCASSLFGTGSVLYGYTFGSGTRLTVV.

This chain joins TRBV7-3 and TRBJ1-1, with a tentative D call TRBD1 (5 bases). The germline CDR1 and CDR2 sequences are SGHTA and FQGTGA. The CDR3 extends over 14 amino acids. V shed 4 bases and J shed 1 base, with 10 bases lying between them. In DNA, the CDR3 is TGTGCCAGCAGCTCGGGCAGGGAGAACACTGAAGCTTTCTTT. Residues: CASSSGRENTEAFF. The variable domain in full, with the rest retrieved from reference TRBV7-3 and TRBJ1-1, is GAGVSQTPSNKVTEKGKYVELRCDPISGHTALYWYRQSLGQGPEFLIYFQGTGAADDSGLPNDRFFAVRPEGSVSTLKIQRTERGDSAVYLCASSSGRENTEAFFGQGTRLTVV.

The chain is built from TRBV2 and TRBJ2-1; 9 bases match TRBD1. The CDR3 has 15 residues. In germline, CDR1 is SNHLY, CDR2 FYNNEI. V shed 8 bases, J shed 4 bases, and the junction held 9 bases outside the gene matches. CDR3 region: CASLGGTGKYNEQFF. The CDR3 bases are TGTGCCAGCCTTGGGGGGACAGGGAAGTACAATGAGCAGTTCTTC.

In its sample, this clone was seen a few times. The chain uses TRBV7-6 and TRBJ1-5; D is undetermined. The CDR3 spans 13 residues. The germline CDR1 and CDR2 sequences are SGHVS and FNYEAQ. The V and J ends lost 2 bases and 5 bases respectively, with 7 bases between them. The CDR3 bases are TGTGCCAGCAGCTTACGCAGAGATCAGCCCCAGCATTTT. Its protein is CASSLRRDQPQHF.

The J gene is TRBJ1-2, the V gene TRBV7-8; D is possibly TRBD1 (6 bases). Per the germline V gene, CDR1 is SGHVS and CDR2 is FQNEAQ. V lost 1 base and J lost 5, with 14 bases in between. The CDR3 spans 15 residues. CDR3 bases: TGTGCCAGCAGCTTAGTGGCAGGGGAGGGGTATGGCTACACCTTC. This sequence encodes CASSLVAGEGYGYTF.

The chain links TRBV5-1 to TRBJ2-7; D is possibly TRBD1 (6 bases). The germline V and J ends were trimmed by 4 bases and 2 bases, with 19 bases remaining between them. CDR1 and CDR2 from the germline V gene are SGHRS and YFSETQ. The CDR3 is made up of 16 amino acids. The CDR3 DNA reads as TGCGCCAGCAGCCTGGGGGCGGGCAGGGGACCCTACGAGCAGTACTTC. Amino acid sequence: CASSLGAGRGPYEQYF.

This sequence joins TRBV9 and TRBJ2-4, with a tentative D call TRBD1 (6 bases). The CDR3 has 15 amino acids. V was clipped by 0 bases and J by 5 bases, with 12 bases between them. Looked up from germline, CDR1 is SGDLS and CDR2 is YYNGEE. The CDR3 spells CASSVGLSGENIQYF. CDR3 nucleotides: TGTGCCAGCAGCGTAGGGTTATCAGGGGAAAACATTCAGTACTTC.

This clone was detected a few times. The rearrangement links TRBV7-9 to TRBJ2-7, with D unclear. The germline V and J ends were trimmed by 3 bases and 7 bases, with 16 bases remaining between them. Germline V gives CDR1 SEHNR, CDR2 FQNEAQ (reference sequence). CDR3 length: 14 residues. The CDR3 is CASSFTQSGEEQYF. The CDR3 bases are TGTGCCAGCAGCTTTACACAGTCTGGCGAAGAGCAGTACTTC.

The chain links TRBV15 to TRBJ1-1; D is unresolved. The CDR3 contains 13 residues. CDR1 LNHNV and CDR2 YYDKDF come from the germline V gene (reference sequence). V gave up 2 bases and J gave up 1 base, with 5 bases separating them. The CDR3 DNA is TGTGCCACCAGCAGATTGAGGAACACTGAAGCTTTCTTT. The encoded protein is CATSRLRNTEAFF.

Here the CDR3 DNA reads TGTGCCAGCAGCCAACCAGGGGTAGGGGAAAAACTGTTTTTT. It yields the protein CASSQPGVGEKLFF. The chain has TRBV14 and TRBJ1-4; D perhaps matches TRBD1 (6 bases). This CDR3 comprises 14 residues. The V end lost 2 bases, the J end lost 8 bases, and 12 bases lay between the germline ends. Germline V gene sequence: CDR1 SGHDN, CDR2 FVKESK.